Listed here are 22 T cell receptor beta chains from one sample, sequenced in a study of blood T cell repertoires in COVID-19. Sequencing was performed with immunoSEQ multiplex PCR; in TCRdb, only in-frame clones are kept and a portion is missing. The sample includes over 70,000 clones, about 87% of them seen just once. The sample taken for sequencing was peripheral blood. Receptors were obtained from a human donor in a cohort sampled during active COVID-19.

Comments on this clone: At one of its ends the junction is not consistent with the germline gene, which may arise from a read error. This rearrangement joins TRBV27 to TRBJ2-1; D unclear. This CDR3 region has 11 residues. The V gene's germline CDR1 is MNHEY and CDR2 SMNVEV (reference sequence). The CDR3 DNA reads TGTGCCAGCAGTTCCTACAGTGAGCAGTTCTTC. This encodes CASSSYSEQFF.

The chain combines TRBV27 with TRBJ2-1; TRBD1 might be the D (6 bases). V gave up 4 bases and J gave up 4 bases, with 14 bases separating them. The CDR3 spans 15 residues. The germline CDR1 and CDR2 sequences are MNHEY and SMNVEV (reference sequence). In DNA form, the CDR3 reads TGTGCCAGCAGTTCAATAGGGCAGGGGTACAATGAGCAGTTCTTC. Its protein is CASSSIGQGYNEQFF.

The chain joins TRBV11-2 to TRBJ1-5, with D perhaps TRBD1 (6 bases). This CDR3 spans 15 amino acids. Germline V lookup: CDR1 SGHAT, CDR2 FQNNGV. Trimming removed 7 bases at V and 4 bases at J, with 17 bases between. The CDR3 DNA follows: TGTGCCAGCACCGTAACGGACAGAGAAAATCAGCCCCAGCATTTT. It translates to CASTVTDRENQPQHF.

The chain joins TRBV12-3 or TRBV12-4 to TRBJ2-7, with D maybe TRBD2 (6 bases). This CDR3 is built from 13 residues. V dropped 1 base and J dropped 4 bases, with 8 bases sitting between them. The CDR3 sequence is CASSLGGIYEQYF. CDR3 nucleotides: TGTGCCAGCAGTTTAGGCGGGATATACGAGCAGTACTTC.

This clone was counted only a few times. The chain joins TRBV11-3 to TRBJ2-1; 13 positions agree with TRBD2. V was pared by 5 bases and J by 10 bases, with 8 bases of the junction left unmatched. CDR1 is SGHNT and CDR2 is YENEEA in the germline V gene. The CDR3 contains 15 residues. CDR3 nucleotide sequence: TGTGCCAGCAGCCCCGGACTAGCGGGAGAGCGCGAGCAGTTCTTC. Translation gives CASSPGLAGEREQFF.

The chain employs TRBV3-1 (or the pseudogene TRBV3-2) and TRBJ2-3, with D unresolved. Germline V lookup: CDR1 LGHDT, CDR2 YNNKEL (reference sequence). The CDR3 spans 14 residues. Trimming took off 5 bases at V and 3 bases at J, with 12 bases between the two ends. In DNA form, the CDR3 reads TGTGCCAGCAGCACGAACCCCCGGACAGATACGCAGTATTTT. Protein sequence: CASSTNPRTDTQYF.

The chain uses TRBV6-5 and TRBJ2-7; TRBD1 matches at 11 bases. CDR3 length equals 14 residues. V was clipped by 11 bases and J by 3 bases; unmatched bases: 9. The germline gives CDR1 MNHEY, CDR2 SVGAGI. Written as DNA, the CDR3 is TGTGCCGCGGCTCCCGGGACAGGGGGCTACGAGCAGTACTTC. Residues: CAAAPGTGGYEQYF.

CDR3 nucleotides: TGTGCCAGCAGCTTAAATACAGGATACGAAAAACTGTTTTTT. Its translation: CASSLNTGYEKLFF. J is TRBJ1-4 and V is TRBV7-9; D is possibly TRBD1 (5 bases). V was cut by 2 bases and J by 8 bases, with 12 bases left in between. This CDR3 is built from 14 residues. The germline CDR1 and CDR2 sequences are SEHNR and FQNEAQ (reference sequence).

The gene calls are TRBV10-3 and TRBJ2-7, with D perhaps matching TRBD2 (6 bases). Germline V gene lookup returns CDR1 ENHRY and CDR2 SYGVKD. This CDR3 is 15 amino acids long. Trimming removed 3 bases from V and 6 bases from J, with 18 bases in between. CDR3 amino acids: CAISDNQGLTGEQYF. Here the CDR3 DNA reads TGTGCCATCAGTGATAACCAGGGACTTACGGGCGAGCAGTACTTC.

V and J are TRBV3-1 (or the pseudogene TRBV3-2) and TRBJ2-2; 7 nucleotides line up with TRBD2. The J segment lost 5 bases and the V segment lost 4 bases, leaving 1 base of the junction unmatched. The germline V gene has CDR1 LGHDT and CDR2 YNNKEL (reference sequence). CDR3 length equals 13 residues. The CDR3 protein is CASSLSGTGELFF. CDR3 bases: TGTGCCAGCAGCCTTAGCGGGACCGGGGAGCTGTTTTTT.

The CDR3 here is CASSLGGPGTEAFF. The CDR3 bases are TGTGCCAGCAGCTTGGGGGGGCCGGGCACTGAAGCTTTCTTT. The rearrangement joins TRBV13 to TRBJ1-1; a weak D match, TRBD1 (6 bases). CDR3 length equals 14 residues. Between the trimmed V and J ends, which lost 3 bases and 4 bases, there was a span of 12 bases. Germline V gene data show CDR1 as PRHDT and CDR2 as FYEKMQ (reference sequence).

The chain has TRBV28 and TRBJ1-5, with TRBD1 identical over 7 bases. The CDR3 sequence is 14 residues long. The J segment lost 11 bases and the V segment lost 11 bases, leaving 18 bases of the junction unmatched. The V gene's germline CDR1 is MDHEN and CDR2 SYDVKM. CDR3 sequence (DNA): TGTGCCGTTGCGGGACAGTCCCTAAGGGGTGCCCAGCATTTT. As protein: CAVAGQSLRGAQHF.

V usage is TRBV9 and J usage is TRBJ2-1; the match to TRBD2 covers 8 bases. This CDR3 is built from 18 residues. V shed 0 bases, J shed 0 bases, and the junction held 8 bases outside the gene matches. Germline CDR1 SGDLS, CDR2 YYNGEE. The CDR3 is CASSVGSGSLSSYNEQFF. CDR3 nucleotides: TGTGCCAGCAGCGTAGGGAGCGGGAGCCTAAGCTCCTACAATGAGCAGTTCTTC.

The chain has TRBV7-3 and TRBJ2-1; a possible D gene is TRBD2 (5 bases). Trimming took off 5 bases at V and 7 bases at J, with 12 bases between the two ends. Germline loops: CDR1 SGHTA, CDR2 FQGTGA. The CDR3 is 13 residues long. The DNA of the CDR3 is TGTGCCAGCAGCCCAACGGAGCGGAATGAGCAGTTCTTC. Amino acids: CASSPTERNEQFF.

This chain uses TRBV6-2 or TRBV6-3 with TRBJ2-7, with D unclear. The germline V and J ends were trimmed by 0 bases and 6 bases, with 12 bases remaining between them. CDR3 length equals 14 residues. Germline assignment: CDR1 MNHEY and CDR2 SVGEGT. Here the CDR3 DNA reads TGTGCCAGCAGTTACTCGAGTCTCGTTTCCGAGCAGTACTTC. Translated: CASSYSSLVSEQYF.

The chain recombines TRBV28 with TRBJ1-4; tentatively, D is TRBD1 (6 bases). The CDR3 totals 14 residues. Germline CDR1 is MDHEN and CDR2 is SYDVKM. V dropped 2 bases and J dropped 7 bases, with 11 bases sitting between them. The CDR3 here is CASSLVGAAEKLFF. DNA for the CDR3: TGTGCCAGCAGTTTAGTGGGGGCCGCTGAAAAACTGTTTTTT.

The genes are TRBV7-7 and TRBJ2-5; 9 positions match TRBD2. V shed 5 bases and J 0 bases; nucleotides not matched to a gene: 7. This CDR3 region has 16 residues. CDR1 and CDR2 from the germline V gene are SSHAT and FNYEAQ (reference sequence). CDR3 protein: CASSLGASGNQETQYF. The CDR3, as DNA: TGTGCCAGCAGCCTAGGGGCTAGCGGGAACCAAGAGACCCAGTACTTC.

The chain combines TRBV29-1 with TRBJ1-2, with 8 bases that match TRBD1. The length of the CDR3 is 15 residues. The V segment lost 1 base and the J segment 5 bases; nucleotides outside the gene matches: 9. The germline V gene encodes CDR1 SQVTM and CDR2 ANQGSEA. CDR3 bases: TGCAGCGTTGAAGGGGGTACAGGGGGAAATTATGGCTACACCTTC. This encodes CSVEGGTGGNYGYTF. The entire variable domain, with the rest obtained from reference TRBV29-1 and TRBJ1-2, is as follows: SAVISQKPSRDICQRGTSLTIQCQVDSQVTMMFWYRQQPGQSLTLIATANQGSEATYESGFVIDKFPISRPNLTFSTLTVSNMSPEDSSIYLCSVEGGTGGNYGYTFGSGTRLTVV.

The chain has TRBV19 and TRBJ2-1; TRBD2 matches 14 bases. V lost 1 base and J lost 8; bases outside the gene matches: 4. The CDR3 spans 16 residues. In germline, CDR1 is LNHDA, CDR2 SQIVND (reference sequence). This chain's CDR3 is CASSIAGLAGADEQFF. In DNA, the CDR3 is TGTGCCAGTAGTATAGCGGGACTAGCGGGAGCGGATGAGCAGTTCTTC.

A single count supports this clone. The chain uses TRBV28 and TRBJ1-4; tentatively, D is TRBD1 (6 bases). The V end lost 5 bases, the J end lost 0 bases, and 10 bases lay between the germline ends. The CDR3 sequence is 15 residues long. The germline V gene encodes CDR1 MDHEN and CDR2 SYDVKM. Here the CDR3 reads CASSTRQATNEKLFF. CDR3 nucleotides: TGTGCCAGCAGTACCAGACAGGCAACTAATGAAAAACTGTTTTTT.

CDR3 bases: TGTGCCAGCAGCCAAGAGGGGGACTCTTCTAGCACAGATACGCAGTATTTT. Its translation: CASSQEGDSSSTDTQYF. This chain connects TRBV3-1 (or the pseudogene TRBV3-2) to TRBJ2-3, with D perhaps matching TRBD2 (6 bases). Per the germline V gene, CDR1 is LGHDT and CDR2 is YNNKEL (reference sequence). CDR3 size: 17 residues. The V and J ends lost 0 bases and 0 bases respectively, with 13 bases between them.

The chain is built from TRBV27 and TRBJ2-7; 8 nucleotides align to TRBD1. Per the germline V gene, CDR1 is MNHEY and CDR2 is SMNVEV (reference sequence). CDR3 length: 14 residues. The V segment lost 8 bases and the J segment 3 bases; nucleotides outside the gene matches: 9. CDR3 sequence: CASSDRGGLYEQYF. CDR3 in DNA: TGTGCCAGCTCAGACAGGGGTGGCCTCTACGAGCAGTACTTC.